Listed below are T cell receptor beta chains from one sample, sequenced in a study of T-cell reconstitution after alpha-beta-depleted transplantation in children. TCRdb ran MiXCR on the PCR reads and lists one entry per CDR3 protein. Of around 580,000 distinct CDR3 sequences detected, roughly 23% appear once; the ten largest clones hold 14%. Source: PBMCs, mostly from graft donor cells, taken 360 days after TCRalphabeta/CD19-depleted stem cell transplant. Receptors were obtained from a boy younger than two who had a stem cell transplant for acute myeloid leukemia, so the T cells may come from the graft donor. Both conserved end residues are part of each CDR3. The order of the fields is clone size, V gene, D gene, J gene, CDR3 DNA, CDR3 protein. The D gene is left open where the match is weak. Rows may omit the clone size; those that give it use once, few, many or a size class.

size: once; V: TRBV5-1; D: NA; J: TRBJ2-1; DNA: TGCGCCAGCAGCTTCCTCTCCAAGGGCCCTTACAATGAGCAGTTCTTC; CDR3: CASSFLSKGPYNEQFF
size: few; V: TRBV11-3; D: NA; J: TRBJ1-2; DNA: TGTGCCAGCAGCTTTCCCTCCTTTGATGGCTACACCTTC; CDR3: CASSFPSFDGYTF
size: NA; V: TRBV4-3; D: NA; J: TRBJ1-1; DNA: TGCGCCAGCAGCCACTTCCTGACGGCTGATACTGAAGCTTTCTTT; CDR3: CASSHFLTADTEAFF
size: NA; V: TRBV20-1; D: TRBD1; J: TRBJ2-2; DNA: TGCAGTGCTAGAGATCCCGACAGGGGGCTCGCGAACACCGGGGAGCTGTTTTTT; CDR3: CSARDPDRGLANTGELFF
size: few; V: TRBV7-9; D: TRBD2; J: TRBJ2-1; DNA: TGTGCCAGCAGCTTAAGGAGCGGGGGCAATGAGCAGTTCTTC; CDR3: CASSLRSGGNEQFF
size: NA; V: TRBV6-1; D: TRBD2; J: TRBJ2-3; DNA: TGTGCCAGCAGGTGGCTAGCGGGGGCCCCCCTGGAGGCAGATACGCAGTATTTT; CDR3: CASRWLAGAPLEADTQYF
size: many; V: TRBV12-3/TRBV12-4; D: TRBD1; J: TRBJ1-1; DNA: TGTGCCAGCAGTCTTCCAGGGGGTATGAACACTGAAGCTTTCTTT; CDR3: CASSLPGGMNTEAFF
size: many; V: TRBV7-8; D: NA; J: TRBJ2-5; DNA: TGTGCCAGCAGCCCAAGTCCCCCAGGGGCGGGCCAGTACTTC; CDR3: CASSPSPPGAGQYF
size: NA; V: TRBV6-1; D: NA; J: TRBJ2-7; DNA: TGTGCCAGCAGGGTTTCTCATCGCTACGAGCAGTACTTC; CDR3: CASRVSHRYEQYF
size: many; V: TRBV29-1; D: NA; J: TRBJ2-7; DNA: TGCAGCGTTGAAGTGACAGGAACCTACGAGCAGTACTTC; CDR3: CSVEVTGTYEQYF
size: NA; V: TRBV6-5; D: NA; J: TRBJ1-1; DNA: TGTGCCAGCAGTTACGGCCAGGGGCAGGACACTGAAGCTTTCTTT; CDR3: CASSYGQGQDTEAFF
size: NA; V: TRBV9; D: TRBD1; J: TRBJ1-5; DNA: TGTGCCAGCAGCCCAGGGACAGGGTTCCGCAATCAGCCCCAGCATTTT; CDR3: CASSPGTGFRNQPQHF